This TCR beta chain was captured by sequencing in a study of cytomegalovirus exposure and HLA in healthy donors. Findings and limits, study-wide: The classifier reportedly diagnosed cytomegalovirus status with high specificity and sensitivity. Evidence from a later analysis indicated that most CMV-associated TCR beta chains looked HLA-restricted.

V shed 4 bases and J shed 6 bases, with 24 bases lying between them. The CDR3 has 18 amino acids. Germline lookup yields CDR1 MDHEN and CDR2 SYDVKM. Amplification used 60 Vbeta primers and 13 Jbeta primers. TCRdb's copy holds only in-frame clones and misses some; the assay was immunoSEQ multiplex PCR. The table records some 100,000 clones, 84% of them present only once. This clone was picked up one time. Its antigen remains unidentified. The clonotype originates from a woman between 18 and 29 years old in good health and CMV-seronegative. The chain links TRBV28 to TRBJ2-2; a possible D gene is TRBD2 (5 bases). The material sequenced was PBMCs. In DNA, the CDR3 is TGTGCCAGCAGTTCCTACTCTTTCGCGGGTGTAATCGCCGGGGAGCTGTTTTTT. This sequence encodes CASSSYSFAGVIAGELFF.